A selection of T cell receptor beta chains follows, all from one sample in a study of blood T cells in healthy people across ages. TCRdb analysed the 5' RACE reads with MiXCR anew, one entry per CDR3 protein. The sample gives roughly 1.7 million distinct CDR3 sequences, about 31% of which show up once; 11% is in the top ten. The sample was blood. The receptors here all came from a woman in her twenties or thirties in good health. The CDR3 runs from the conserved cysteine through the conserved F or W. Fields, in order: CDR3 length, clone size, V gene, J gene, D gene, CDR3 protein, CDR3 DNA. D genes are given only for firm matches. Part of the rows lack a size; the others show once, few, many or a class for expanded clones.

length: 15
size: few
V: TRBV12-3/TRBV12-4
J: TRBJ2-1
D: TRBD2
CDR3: CASSPLAGIYNEQFF
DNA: TGTGCCAGCTCTCCACTAGCGGGGATCTACAATGAGCAGTTCTTC

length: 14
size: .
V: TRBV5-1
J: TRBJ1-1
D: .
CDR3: CATTSGTGGTEAFF
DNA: TGCGCCACCACATCAGGCACCGGGGGCACTGAAGCTTTCTTT

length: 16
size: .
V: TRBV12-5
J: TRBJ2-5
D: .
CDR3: CASARGGSSSGETQYF
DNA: TGTGCTAGTGCCCGTGGGGGCAGCTCCTCCGGAGAGACCCAGTACTTC

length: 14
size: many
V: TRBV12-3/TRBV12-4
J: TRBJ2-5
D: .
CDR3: CASSSRTEQETQYF
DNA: TGTGCCAGCAGTAGCCGGACGGAACAAGAGACCCAGTACTTC

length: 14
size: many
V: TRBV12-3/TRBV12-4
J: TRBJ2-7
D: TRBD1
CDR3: CASRGTRGPNEQYF
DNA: TGTGCCAGCAGGGGCACAAGGGGGCCCAACGAGCAGTACTTC

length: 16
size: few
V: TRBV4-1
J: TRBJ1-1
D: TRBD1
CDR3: CASSLRDRGGDTEAFF
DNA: TGCGCCAGCAGCCTGAGGGACAGGGGGGGGGACACTGAAGCTTTCTTT

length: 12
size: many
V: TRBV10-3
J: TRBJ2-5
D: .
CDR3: CAISVGGETQYF
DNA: TGTGCCATCAGTGTTGGTGGAGAGACCCAGTACTTC

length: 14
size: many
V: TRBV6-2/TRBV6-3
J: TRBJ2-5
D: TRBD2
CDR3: CASSLIAGGETQYF
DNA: TGTGCCAGCAGTTTAATAGCGGGGGGAGAGACCCAGTACTTC

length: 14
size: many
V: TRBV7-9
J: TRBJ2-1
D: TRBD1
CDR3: CASSLDRVDNEQFF
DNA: TGTGCCAGCAGCCTCGACAGGGTCGACAATGAGCAGTTCTTC

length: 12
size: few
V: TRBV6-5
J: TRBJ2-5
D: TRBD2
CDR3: CANSKREETQYF
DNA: TGTGCCAACTCAAAGCGGGAGGAGACCCAGTACTTC

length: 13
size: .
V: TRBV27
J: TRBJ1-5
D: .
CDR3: CASSLQTQQPHHF
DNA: TGTGCCAGCAGTTTACAGACCCAGCAGCCCCACCATTTT

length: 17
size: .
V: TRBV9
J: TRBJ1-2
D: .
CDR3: CASSLGTGTQGKDGYTF
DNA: TGTGCCAGCAGCCTCGGGACCGGGACCCAGGGGAAGGATGGCTACACCTTC

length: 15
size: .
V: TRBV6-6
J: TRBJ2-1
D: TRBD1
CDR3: CASSYPDRRYNEQFF
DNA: TGTGCCAGCAGTTACCCGGACAGGAGATACAATGAGCAGTTCTTC

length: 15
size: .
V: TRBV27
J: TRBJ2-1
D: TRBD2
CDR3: CASSSVLAGLDEQFF
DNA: TGTGCCAGCAGCTCCGTACTAGCGGGGTTGGATGAGCAGTTCTTC

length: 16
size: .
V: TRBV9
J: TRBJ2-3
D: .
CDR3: CASSAGSDGSTDTQYF
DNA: TGTGCCAGCAGCGCCGGATCGGACGGCAGCACAGATACGCAGTATTTT

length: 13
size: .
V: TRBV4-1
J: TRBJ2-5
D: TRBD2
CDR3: CASSQVGDYAQYF
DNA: TGCGCCAGCAGCCAAGTGGGGGACTACGCGCAGTACTTC

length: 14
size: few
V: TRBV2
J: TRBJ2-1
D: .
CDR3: CASSEQDSYNEQFF
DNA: TGTGCCAGCAGTGAGCAGGACTCCTACAATGAGCAGTTCTTC

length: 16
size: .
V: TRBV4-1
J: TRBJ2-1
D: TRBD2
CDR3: CASSQDSSGRTREQFF
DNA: TGCGCCAGCAGCCAAGATTCCAGCGGGAGGACCAGAGAGCAGTTCTTC

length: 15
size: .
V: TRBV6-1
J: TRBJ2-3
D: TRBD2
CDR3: CASSESSGHADTQYF
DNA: TGTGCCAGCAGTGAATCTAGCGGGCATGCCGATACGCAGTATTTT

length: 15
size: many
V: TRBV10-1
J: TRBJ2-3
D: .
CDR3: CASSESGIITDTQYF
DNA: TGCGCCAGCAGTGAGAGCGGTATTATCACAGATACGCAGTATTTT

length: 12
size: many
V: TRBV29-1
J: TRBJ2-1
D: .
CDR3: CSVTREYNEQFF
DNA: TGCAGCGTTACCCGGGAGTACAATGAGCAGTTCTTC

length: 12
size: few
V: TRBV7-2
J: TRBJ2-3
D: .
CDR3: CASGPFTDTQYF
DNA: TGTGCCAGCGGTCCGTTCACAGATACGCAGTATTTT

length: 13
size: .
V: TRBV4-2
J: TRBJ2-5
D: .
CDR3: CAGSQTGKETQYF
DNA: TGTGCCGGCAGCCAAACAGGGAAGGAGACCCAGTACTTC

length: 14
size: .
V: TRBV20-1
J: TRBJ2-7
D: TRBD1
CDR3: CSARSGTGVNEQYF
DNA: TGCAGTGCTAGATCCGGGACAGGGGTCAACGAGCAGTACTTC

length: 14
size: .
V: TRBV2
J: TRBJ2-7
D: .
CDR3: CASSVPRDGYEQYF
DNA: TGTGCCAGCAGTGTACCCCGGGACGGCTACGAGCAGTACTTC

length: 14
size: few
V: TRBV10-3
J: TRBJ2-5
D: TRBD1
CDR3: CAISEGTGAREQYF
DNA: TGTGCCATCAGTGAGGGGACAGGGGCGAGGGAGCAGTACTTC

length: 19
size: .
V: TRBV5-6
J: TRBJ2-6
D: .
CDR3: CASSLGGAKVEAGTNVLTF
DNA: TGTGCCAGCAGCTTGGGTGGGGCCAAGGTGGAAGCTGGGACCAACGTCCTGACTTTC

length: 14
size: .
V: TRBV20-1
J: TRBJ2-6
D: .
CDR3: CSATYATGANVLTF
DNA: TGCAGTGCTACGTACGCAACTGGGGCCAACGTCCTGACTTTC

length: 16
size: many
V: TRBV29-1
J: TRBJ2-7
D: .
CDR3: CSVDGGPSGASYEQYF
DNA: TGCAGCGTTGATGGGGGGCCTAGCGGTGCCTCCTACGAGCAGTACTTC

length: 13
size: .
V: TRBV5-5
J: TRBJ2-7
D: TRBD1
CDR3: CASSFEGAYEQYF
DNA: TGTGCCAGCAGCTTCGAGGGGGCTTACGAGCAGTACTTC

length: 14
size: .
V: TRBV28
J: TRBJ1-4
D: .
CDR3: CASSLPGLNEKLFF
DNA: TGTGCCAGCAGTTTACCAGGACTTAATGAAAAACTGTTTTTT

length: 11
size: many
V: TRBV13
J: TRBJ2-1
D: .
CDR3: CASSSPGEQFF
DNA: TGTGCCAGCAGCTCCCCGGGGGAGCAGTTCTTC

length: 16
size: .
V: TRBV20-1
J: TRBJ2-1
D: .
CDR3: CSVPPPRRTVNNEQFF
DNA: TGCAGTGTTCCGCCACCGAGACGTACCGTTAACAATGAGCAGTTCTTC